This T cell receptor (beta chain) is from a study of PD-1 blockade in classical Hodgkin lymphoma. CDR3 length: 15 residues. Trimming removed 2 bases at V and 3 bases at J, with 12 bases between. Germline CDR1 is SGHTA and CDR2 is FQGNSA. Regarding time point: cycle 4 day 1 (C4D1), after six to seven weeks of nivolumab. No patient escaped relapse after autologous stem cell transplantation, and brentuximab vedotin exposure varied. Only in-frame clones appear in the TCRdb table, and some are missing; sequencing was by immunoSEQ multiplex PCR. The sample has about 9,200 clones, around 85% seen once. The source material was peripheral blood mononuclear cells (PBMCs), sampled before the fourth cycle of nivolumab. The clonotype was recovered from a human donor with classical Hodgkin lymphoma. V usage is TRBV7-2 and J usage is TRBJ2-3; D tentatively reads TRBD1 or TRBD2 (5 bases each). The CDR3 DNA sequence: TGTGCCAGCAGCTTAACCCGGGGCTGGACAGATACGCAGTATTTT. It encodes CASSLTRGWTDTQYF. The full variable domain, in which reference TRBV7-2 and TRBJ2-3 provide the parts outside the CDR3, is GAGVSQSPSNKVTEKGKDVELRCDPISGHTALYWYRQSLGQGLEFLIYFQGNSAPDKSGLPSDRFSAERTGGSVSTLTIQRTQQEDSAVYLCASSLTRGWTDTQYFGPGTRLTVL.